This T cell receptor beta chain was obtained from a study of technical replicates of blood from a few donors (dated by TCRdb to between 2016 and 2019). Measured from the cysteine to the phenylalanine, the CDR3 is 11 residues long. Just the 33-base CDR3 DNA is kept, in frame starting at base 1. CDR1 and CDR2 were assigned from the germline V gene as SGHRS and YFSETQ. V was cut back by 3 bases and J by 7 bases, leaving a gap of 7 bases between them. A word on this clone: Its antigen is still unknown. No base quality values were provided; no much bigger clone lies one nucleotide off.

Libraries were constructed by the immunoSEQ multiplex PCR assay. TCRdb took over this immuneACCESS table, retaining in-frame rearrangements with V and J assigned. Such tables are incomplete; in checked studies, under half of the missing clones stem from an unresolved V gene, and the remainder is unexplained. The sample table holds around 85,000 clones, of which roughly 94% were seen once. The ten largest clonotypes hold around 0.25% of the sample. The chain employs TRBV5-1 and TRBJ1-1; a tentative D match to TRBD1 spans 6 bases. This receptor was obtained from a human donor in good health. Source material: T cells isolated from PBMCs. The DNA is as follows: TGCGCCAGCAGCTCGGACAGTGAAGCTTTCTTT. This yields the protein CASSSDSEAFF. This CDR3, with the reference TRBV5-1 and TRBJ1-1 proteins standing in past its ends, gives the full variable domain KAGVTQTPRYLIKTRGQQVTLSCSPISGHRSVSWYQQTPGQGLQFLFEYFSETQRNKGNFPGRFSGRQFSNSRSEMNVSTLELGDSALYLCASSSDSEAFFGQGTRLTVV.